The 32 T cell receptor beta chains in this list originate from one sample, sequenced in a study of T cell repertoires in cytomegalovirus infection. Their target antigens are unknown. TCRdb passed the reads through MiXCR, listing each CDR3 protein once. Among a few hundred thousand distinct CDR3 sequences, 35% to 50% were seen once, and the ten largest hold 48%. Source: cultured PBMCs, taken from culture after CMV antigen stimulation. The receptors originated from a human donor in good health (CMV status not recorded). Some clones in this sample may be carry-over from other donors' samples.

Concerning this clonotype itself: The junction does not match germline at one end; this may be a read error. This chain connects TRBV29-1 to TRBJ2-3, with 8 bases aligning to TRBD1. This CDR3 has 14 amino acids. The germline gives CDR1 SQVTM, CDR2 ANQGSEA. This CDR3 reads CSVGRTGSKDTQYF. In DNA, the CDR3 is TGCAGCGTTGGGAGGACAGGGAGCAAAGATACGCAGTATTTT.

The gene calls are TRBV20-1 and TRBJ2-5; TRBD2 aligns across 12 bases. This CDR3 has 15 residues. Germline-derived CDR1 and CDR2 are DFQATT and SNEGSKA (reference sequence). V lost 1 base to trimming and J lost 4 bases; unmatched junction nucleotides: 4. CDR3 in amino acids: CSARVATSGRETQYF. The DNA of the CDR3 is TGCAGTGCTAGAGTCGCGACTAGCGGGAGAGAGACCCAGTACTTC.

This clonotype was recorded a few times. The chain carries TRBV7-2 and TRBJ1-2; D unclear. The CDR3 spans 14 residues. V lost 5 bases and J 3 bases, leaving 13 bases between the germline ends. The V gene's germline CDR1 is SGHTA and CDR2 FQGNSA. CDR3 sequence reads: CASSMDGEYYGYTF. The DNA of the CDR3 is TGTGCCAGCAGCATGGACGGTGAATACTATGGCTACACCTTC.

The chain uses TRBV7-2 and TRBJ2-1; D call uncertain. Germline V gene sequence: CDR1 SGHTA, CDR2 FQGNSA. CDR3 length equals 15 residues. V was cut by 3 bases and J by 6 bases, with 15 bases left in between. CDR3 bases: TGTGCCAGCAGCTTCCTCAACACCTGGGGCAATGAGCAGTTCTTC. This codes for CASSFLNTWGNEQFF.

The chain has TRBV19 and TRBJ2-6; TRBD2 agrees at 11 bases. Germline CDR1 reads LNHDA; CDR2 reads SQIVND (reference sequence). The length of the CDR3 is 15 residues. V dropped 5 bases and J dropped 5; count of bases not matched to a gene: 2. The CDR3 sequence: CASSRLAGWANVLTF. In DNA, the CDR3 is TGTGCCAGTAGTCGACTAGCGGGATGGGCCAACGTCCTGACTTTC.

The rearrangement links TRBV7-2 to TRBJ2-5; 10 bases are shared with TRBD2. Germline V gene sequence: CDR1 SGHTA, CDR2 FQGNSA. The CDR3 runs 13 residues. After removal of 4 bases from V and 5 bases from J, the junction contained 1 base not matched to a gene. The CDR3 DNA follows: TGTGCCAGCAGCTGGGGACTAGCGGAGACCCAGTACTTC. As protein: CASSWGLAETQYF.

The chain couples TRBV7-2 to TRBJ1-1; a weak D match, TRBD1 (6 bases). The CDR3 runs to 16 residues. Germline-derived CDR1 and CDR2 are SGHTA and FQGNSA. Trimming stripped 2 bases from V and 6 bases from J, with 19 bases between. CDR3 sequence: CASSLRGAFGNSEAFF. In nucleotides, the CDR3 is TGTGCCAGCAGCTTAAGGGGGGCCTTCGGAAACTCTGAAGCTTTCTTT.

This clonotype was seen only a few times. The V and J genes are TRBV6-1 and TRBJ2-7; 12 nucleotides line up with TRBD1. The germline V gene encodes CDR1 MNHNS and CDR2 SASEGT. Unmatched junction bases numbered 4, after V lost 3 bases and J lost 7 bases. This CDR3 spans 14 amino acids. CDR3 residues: CASSDRDRGREQYF. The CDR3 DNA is TGTGCCAGCAGTGACCGGGACAGGGGGCGAGAGCAGTACTTC.

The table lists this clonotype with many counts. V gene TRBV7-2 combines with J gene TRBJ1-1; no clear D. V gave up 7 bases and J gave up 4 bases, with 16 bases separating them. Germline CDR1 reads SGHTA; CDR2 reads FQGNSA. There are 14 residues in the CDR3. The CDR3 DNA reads TGTGCCAGCACCCCGGGGTGGCAGAGCACTGAAGCTTTCTTT. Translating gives CASTPGWQSTEAFF.

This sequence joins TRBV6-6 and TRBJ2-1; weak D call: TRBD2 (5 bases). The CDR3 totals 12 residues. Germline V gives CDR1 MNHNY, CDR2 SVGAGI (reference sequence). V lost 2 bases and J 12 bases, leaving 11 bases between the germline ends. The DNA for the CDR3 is TGTGCCAGCAGTTACGCCACTAGTGGGCAGTTCTTC. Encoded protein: CASSYATSGQFF.

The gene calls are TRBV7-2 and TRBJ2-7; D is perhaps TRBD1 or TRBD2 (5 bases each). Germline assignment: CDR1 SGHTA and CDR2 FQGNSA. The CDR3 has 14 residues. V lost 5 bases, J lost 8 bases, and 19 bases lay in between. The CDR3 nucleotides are TGTGCCAGCAGCCCAACCGGACTCGGACAAAAGCAGTACTTC. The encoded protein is CASSPTGLGQKQYF.

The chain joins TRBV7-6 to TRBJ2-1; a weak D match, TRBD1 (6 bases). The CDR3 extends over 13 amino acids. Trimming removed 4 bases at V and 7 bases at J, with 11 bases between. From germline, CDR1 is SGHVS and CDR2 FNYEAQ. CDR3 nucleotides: TGTGCCAGCAGCTCTCCTGGACAGAATGAGCAGTTCTTC. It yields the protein CASSSPGQNEQFF.

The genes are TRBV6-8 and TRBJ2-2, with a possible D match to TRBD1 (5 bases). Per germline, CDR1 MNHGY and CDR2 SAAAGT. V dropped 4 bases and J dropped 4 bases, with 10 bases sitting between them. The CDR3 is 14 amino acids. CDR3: CASSSQGGTGELFF. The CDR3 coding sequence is TGTGCCAGCAGTTCCCAGGGTGGCACCGGGGAGCTGTTTTTT.

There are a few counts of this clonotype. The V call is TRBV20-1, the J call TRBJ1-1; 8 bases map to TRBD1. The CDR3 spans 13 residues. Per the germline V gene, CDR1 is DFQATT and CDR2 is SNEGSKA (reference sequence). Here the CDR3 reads CISRTGRNTEAFF. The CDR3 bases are TGCATAAGCCGGACAGGGCGAAACACTGAAGCTTTCTTT.

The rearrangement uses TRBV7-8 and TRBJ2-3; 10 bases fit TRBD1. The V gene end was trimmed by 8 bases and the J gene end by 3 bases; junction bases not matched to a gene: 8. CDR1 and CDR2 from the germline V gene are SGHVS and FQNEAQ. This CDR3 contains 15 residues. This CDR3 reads CASSKPGQGTDTQYF. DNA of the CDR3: TGTGCCAGCTCAAAACCGGGACAGGGGACAGATACGCAGTATTTT.

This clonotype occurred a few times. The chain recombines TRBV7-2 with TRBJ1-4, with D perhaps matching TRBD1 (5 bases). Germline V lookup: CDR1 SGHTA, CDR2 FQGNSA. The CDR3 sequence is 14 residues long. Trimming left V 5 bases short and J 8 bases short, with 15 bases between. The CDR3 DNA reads TGTGCCAGCAGCCCCGGGCAGGGACGGGAAAAACTGTTTTTT. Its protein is CASSPGQGREKLFF.

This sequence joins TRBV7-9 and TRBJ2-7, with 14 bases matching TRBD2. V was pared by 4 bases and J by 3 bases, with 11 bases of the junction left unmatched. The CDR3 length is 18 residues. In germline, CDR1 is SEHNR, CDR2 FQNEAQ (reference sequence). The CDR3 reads CASSSPMTSGGDLYEQYF. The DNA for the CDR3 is TGTGCCAGCAGCTCCCCGATGACTAGCGGGGGGGACCTCTACGAGCAGTACTTC.

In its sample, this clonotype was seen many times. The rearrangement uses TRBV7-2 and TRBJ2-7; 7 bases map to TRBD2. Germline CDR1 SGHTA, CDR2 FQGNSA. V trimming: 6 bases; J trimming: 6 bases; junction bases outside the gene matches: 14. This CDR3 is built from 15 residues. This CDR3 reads CASRRGSRESGEQYF. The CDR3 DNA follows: TGTGCCAGCAGGCGGGGGAGCAGGGAAAGCGGCGAGCAGTACTTC.

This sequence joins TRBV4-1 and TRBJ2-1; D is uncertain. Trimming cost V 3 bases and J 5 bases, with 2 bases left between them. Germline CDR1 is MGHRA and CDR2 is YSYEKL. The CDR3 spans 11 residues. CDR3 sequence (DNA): TGCGCCAGCAGCCACAACAATGAGCAGTTCTTC. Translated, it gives CASSHNNEQFF.

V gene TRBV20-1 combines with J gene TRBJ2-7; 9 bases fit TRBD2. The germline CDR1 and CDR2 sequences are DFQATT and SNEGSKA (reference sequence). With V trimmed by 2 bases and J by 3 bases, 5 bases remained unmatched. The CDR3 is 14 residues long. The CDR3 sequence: CSARRLAGDYEQYF. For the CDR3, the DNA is TGCAGTGCTAGAAGGTTAGCGGGAGACTACGAGCAGTACTTC.

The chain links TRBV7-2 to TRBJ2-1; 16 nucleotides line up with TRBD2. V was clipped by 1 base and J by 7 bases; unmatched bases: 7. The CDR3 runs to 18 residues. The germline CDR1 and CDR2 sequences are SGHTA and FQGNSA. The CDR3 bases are TGTGCCAGCAGCTTAGTCGCGGGACTAGCGGGGGGGCGGAATGAGCAGTTCTTC. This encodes CASSLVAGLAGGRNEQFF.

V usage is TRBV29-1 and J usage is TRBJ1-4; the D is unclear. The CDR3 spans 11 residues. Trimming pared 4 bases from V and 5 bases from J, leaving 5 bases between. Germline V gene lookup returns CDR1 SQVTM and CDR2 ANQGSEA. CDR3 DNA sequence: TGCAGCGTTGTCGAAAATGAAAAACTGTTTTTT. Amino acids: CSVVENEKLFF.

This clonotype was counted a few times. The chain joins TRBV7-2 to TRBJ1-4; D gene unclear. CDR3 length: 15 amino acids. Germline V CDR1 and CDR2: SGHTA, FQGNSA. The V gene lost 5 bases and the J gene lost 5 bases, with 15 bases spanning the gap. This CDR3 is CASSPSHYSNEKLFF. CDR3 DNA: TGTGCCAGCAGCCCATCCCACTACTCAAATGAAAAACTGTTTTTT.

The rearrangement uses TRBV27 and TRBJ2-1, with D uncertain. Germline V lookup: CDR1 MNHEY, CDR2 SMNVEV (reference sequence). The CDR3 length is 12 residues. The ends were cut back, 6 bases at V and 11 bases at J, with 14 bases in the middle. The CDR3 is CASSPSREKQFF. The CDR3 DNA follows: TGTGCCAGCAGCCCGAGTAGGGAAAAGCAGTTCTTC.

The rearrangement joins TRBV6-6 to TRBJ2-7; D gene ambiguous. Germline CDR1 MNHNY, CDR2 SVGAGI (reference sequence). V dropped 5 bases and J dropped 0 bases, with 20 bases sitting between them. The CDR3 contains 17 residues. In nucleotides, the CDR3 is TGTGCCAGCAGTCGATTCGATAGCCCAAGGAGCTCCTACGAGCAGTACTTC. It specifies CASSRFDSPRSSYEQYF.

DNA of the CDR3: TGCGCCAGCGGTTCCCTTTACGAGCAGTACTTC. Amino acid sequence: CASGSLYEQYF. The J gene is TRBJ2-7, the V gene TRBV4-3; D remains ambiguous. Germline V gene data show CDR1 as LGHNA and CDR2 as YSLEER. V lost 8 bases and J lost 4, with 9 bases in between. The CDR3 is 11 residues long.

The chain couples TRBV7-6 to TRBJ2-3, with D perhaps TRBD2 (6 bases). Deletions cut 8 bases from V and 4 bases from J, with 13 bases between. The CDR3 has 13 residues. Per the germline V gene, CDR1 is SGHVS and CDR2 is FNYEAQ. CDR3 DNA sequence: TGTGCCAGCGGCTCCAGCGGGTCAGATACGCAGTATTTT. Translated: CASGSSGSDTQYF.

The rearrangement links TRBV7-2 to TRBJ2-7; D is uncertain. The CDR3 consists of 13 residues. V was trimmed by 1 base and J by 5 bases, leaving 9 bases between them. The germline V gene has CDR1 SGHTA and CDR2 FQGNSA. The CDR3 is CASSLGQTDEQYF. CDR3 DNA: TGTGCCAGCAGCTTAGGGCAGACCGACGAGCAGTACTTC.

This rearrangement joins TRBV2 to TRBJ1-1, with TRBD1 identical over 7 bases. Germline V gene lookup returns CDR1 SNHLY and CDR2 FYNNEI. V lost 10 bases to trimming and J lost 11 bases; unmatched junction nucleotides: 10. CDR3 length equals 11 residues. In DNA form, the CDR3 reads TGTGCCACCTCCGTGACAGGGTGGGCTTTCTTT. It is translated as CATSVTGWAFF.

The CDR3 loop is CASSQARNLDTQYF. CDR3 nucleotides: TGCGCCAGCAGCCAAGCCAGAAATTTAGATACGCAGTATTTT. The V and J genes are TRBV4-1 and TRBJ2-3; D is uncertain. Trimming took 1 base from V and 5 from J, leaving 10 bases between them. The CDR3 is 14 residues long. Germline V CDR1 and CDR2: MGHRA, YSYEKL.

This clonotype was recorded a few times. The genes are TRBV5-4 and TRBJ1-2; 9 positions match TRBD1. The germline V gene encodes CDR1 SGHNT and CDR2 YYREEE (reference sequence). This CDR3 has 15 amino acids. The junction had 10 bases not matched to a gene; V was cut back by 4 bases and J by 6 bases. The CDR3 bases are TGTGCCAGCAGCCCTCTCCGGGACAGGGACCATGGCTACACCTTC. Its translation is CASSPLRDRDHGYTF.

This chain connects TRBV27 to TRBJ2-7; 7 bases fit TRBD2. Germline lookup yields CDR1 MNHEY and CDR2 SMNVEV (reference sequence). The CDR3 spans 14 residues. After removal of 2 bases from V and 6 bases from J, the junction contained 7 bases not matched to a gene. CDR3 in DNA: TGTGCCAGCAGTTTAGTGGCGGGGGATATCGAGCAGTACTTC. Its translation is CASSLVAGDIEQYF.